This TCR beta chain originates from a study of blood T cell repertoires in COVID-19. Study at large: The United States, Italy and Spain provided the acute and convalescent COVID-19 samples.

Authors' methods: Nucleated cell counts were estimated from reference gene primer amplification. Sequencing used immunoSEQ multiplex PCR; TCRdb keeps in-frame clones, though not all of them. V, J and clone size were drawn from that table, and D and trimming were deduced from the DNA. The table has about 400,000 clones, roughly 85% seen once. Sequenced input: PBMCs or T cells enriched from blood (not recorded which). The clonotype originates from a young woman with acute COVID-19.

The CDR3 reads CASSTAYEQYF. The CDR3 nucleotides read TGTGCCAGCAGTACGGCCTACGAGCAGTACTTC. V gene TRBV6-2 or TRBV6-3 combines with J gene TRBJ2-7; D is undetermined. CDR1 is MNHEY, CDR2 SVGEGT, per germline. V was clipped by 5 bases and J by 2 bases, with 4 bases between them. The CDR3 contains 11 residues.